The 21 T cell receptor beta chains below were found in one sample sequenced in a study of blood T cell repertoires in COVID-19 (TCRdb year 2020). Preparation of the library involved the immunoSEQ multiplex PCR assay. Here the immuneACCESS table is served through TCRdb, limited to in-frame sequences with V and J called. Missing clones are a known gap in these copies; in checked studies unresolved V genes cover under half, and the rest lacks a known reason. For this sample the table gives about 240,000 clones, of which around 87% were detected only once. Approximately 7.9% of the sample is in the top ten clones. Sequencing input: peripheral blood. The receptor source for this set is a man in his fifties or sixties who had recovered from COVID-19.

This clone turned up a few times. J is TRBJ2-2 and V is TRBV5-1; D possibly corresponds to TRBD1 (6 bases). This CDR3 is 15 amino acids long. V dropped 0 bases and J dropped 6 bases, with 12 bases sitting between them. CDR1 is SGHRS, CDR2 YFSETQ, per germline. The DNA of the CDR3 is TGCGCCAGCAGCTTGGTTACAGGGCTGGCCGGGGAGCTGTTTTTT. Encoded protein: CASSLVTGLAGELFF.

This clone was seen only a few times. The chain is built from TRBV12-5 and TRBJ2-1; 8 nucleotides align to TRBD2. Germline V gene data show CDR1 as LGHNT and CDR2 as FRNRAP. Losses at the gene ends were 3 bases for V and 9 bases for J; bases not matched to a gene: 10. This CDR3 spans 15 amino acids. As DNA, the CDR3 is TGTGCTAGTGGTTTAAGCGGGAGTCGGTACCTTGAGCAGTTCTTC. Amino acid sequence: CASGLSGSRYLEQFF.

This clone occurred once. Here the CDR3 DNA reads TGTGCCAGCAGCTTCCTCCGGACAGGGCTCCTGAGCTCTGGGGCCAACGTCCTGACTTTC. Its translation: CASSFLRTGLLSSGANVLTF. The V call is TRBV27, the J call TRBJ2-6; 8 nucleotides agree with TRBD1. The V and J ends lost 6 bases and 0 bases, in that order; junction bases with no gene match: 16. CDR3 length: 20 amino acids. CDR1 is MNHEY and CDR2 is SMNVEV in the germline V gene (reference sequence). The whole variable domain, filled in from reference TRBV27 and TRBJ2-6, reads EAQVTQNPRYLITVTGKKLTVTCSQNMNHEYMSWYRQDPGLGLRQIYYSMNVEVTDKGDVPEGYKVSRKEKRNFPLILESPSPNQTSLYFCASSFLRTGLLSSGANVLTFGAGSRLTVL.

This clone was detected once. The rearrangement uses TRBV6-6 and TRBJ1-5; TRBD1 matches 7 bases. The CDR3 has 14 amino acids. The J segment lost 6 bases and the V segment lost 5 bases, leaving 7 bases of the junction unmatched. Germline assignment: CDR1 MNHNY and CDR2 SVGAGI (reference sequence). This CDR3 reads CASSGQTGTQPQHF. The CDR3, as DNA: TGTGCCAGCAGTGGTCAGACAGGGACTCAGCCCCAGCATTTT.

The chain combines TRBV20-1 with TRBJ2-7; tentatively, D is TRBD2 (6 bases). The CDR3 runs 15 residues. Germline-derived CDR1 and CDR2 are DFQATT and SNEGSKA (reference sequence). V lost 3 bases and J 5 bases, leaving 20 bases between the germline ends. CDR3 loop: CSASKDAGGVDEQYV. For the CDR3, the DNA is TGCAGTGCTAGTAAGGACGCCGGAGGGGTGGACGAGCAGTACGTC.

V gene TRBV2 combines with J gene TRBJ2-1; 12 positions match TRBD2. The CDR3 loop spans 20 amino acids. Unmatched junction bases numbered 13, after V lost 2 bases and J lost 2 bases. Germline CDR1 SNHLY, CDR2 FYNNEI. CDR3 in amino acids: CASSEFPSGGAIMTYNEQFF. CDR3 sequence (DNA): TGTGCCAGCAGTGAATTTCCTAGCGGGGGGGCCATAATGACCTACAATGAGCAGTTCTTC.

This sequence joins TRBV6-5 and TRBJ2-2; weak D call: TRBD1 (5 bases). CDR1 is MNHEY, CDR2 SVGAGI, per germline. Trimming left V 11 bases short and J 8 bases short, with 9 bases between. This CDR3 comprises 10 residues. This chain's CDR3 is CASGWGELFF. The CDR3 DNA is TGTGCCTCAGGGTGGGGGGAGCTGTTTTTT.

Details on this clone: The identical CDR3 is also encoded by other nucleotide sequences in the sample. V is TRBV5-1 and J is TRBJ2-3; 10 nucleotides agree with TRBD1. This CDR3 has 14 amino acids. Losses at the gene ends were 4 bases for V and 3 bases for J; bases not matched to a gene: 2. Germline V lookup: CDR1 SGHRS, CDR2 YFSETQ. This CDR3 reads CASSTGQGTDTQYF. The CDR3 bases are TGCGCCAGCAGCACGGGACAGGGGACAGATACGCAGTATTTT.

The chain joins TRBV18 to TRBJ1-4; tentatively, D is TRBD1 (6 bases). The length of the CDR3 is 15 residues. Germline CDR1 and CDR2: KGHSH and LQKENI. V was pared by 2 bases and J by 7 bases, with 14 bases between. Written as DNA, the CDR3 is TGTGCCAGCTCACCATCGTGGGGGCGAGGTGAAAAACTGTTTTTT. The encoded protein is CASSPSWGRGEKLFF.

The rearrangement links TRBV4-1 to TRBJ2-7; the D is unclear. This CDR3 is 14 amino acids long. V lost 4 bases and J lost 0, with 10 bases in between. CDR1 MGHRA and CDR2 YSYEKL come from the germline V gene. The CDR3 sequence: CASSPGIASYEQYF. DNA for the CDR3: TGCGCCAGCAGCCCCGGAATAGCCTCCTACGAGCAGTACTTC.

This chain connects TRBV5-4 to TRBJ1-6; 7 nucleotides agree with TRBD1. Germline CDR1 and CDR2: SGHNT and YYREEE (reference sequence). Trimming removed 2 bases from V and 5 bases from J; junction bases left unmatched: 4. CDR3 length: 15 residues. Written as DNA, the CDR3 is TGTGCCAGCAGCTTCGACAGGGAAAATAATTCACCCCTCCACTTT. Encoded protein: CASSFDRENNSPLHF.

The genes are TRBV6-5 and TRBJ1-2; D is unclear. This CDR3 is built from 12 residues. The germline V gene has CDR1 MNHEY and CDR2 SVGAGI. Trimming stripped 5 bases from V and 2 bases from J, with 6 bases between. The CDR3 sequence: CASSKRNYGYTF. The CDR3 DNA reads TGTGCCAGCAGTAAGAGGAACTATGGCTACACCTTC.

The chain uses TRBV30 and TRBJ2-3; 11 bases are a match to TRBD2. With V trimmed by 0 bases and J by 2 bases, 4 bases remained unmatched. In germline, CDR1 is GTSNPN, CDR2 SVGIG (reference sequence). This CDR3 contains 16 residues. This chain's CDR3 is CAWSVGSGGVTDTQYF. The CDR3 nucleotides are TGTGCCTGGAGTGTAGGTAGCGGGGGGGTCACAGATACGCAGTATTTT.

The table lists this clone with a few counts. The CDR3 sequence: CATSSTRENGNTIYF. CDR3 nucleotides: TGTGCCACCAGCAGCACCAGGGAAAATGGAAACACCATATATTTT. This chain links TRBV15 with TRBJ1-3, with a weak D call TRBD1 (5 bases). Trimming cost V 3 bases and J 3 bases, with 12 bases left between them. CDR3 length: 15 amino acids. Germline V lookup: CDR1 LNHNV, CDR2 YYDKDF (reference sequence). The full variable domain, rest sourced from reference TRBV15 and TRBJ1-3, is DAMVIQNPRYQVTQFGKPVTLSCSQTLNHNVMYWYQQKSSQAPKLLFHYYDKDFNNEADTPDNFQSRRPNTSFCFLDIRSPGLGDTAMYLCATSSTRENGNTIYFGEGSWLTVV.

The chain uses TRBV27 and TRBJ1-1, with a weak D call TRBD1 (5 bases). The CDR3 spans 15 residues. Germline CDR1 and CDR2: MNHEY and SMNVEV (reference sequence). V was cut by 4 bases and J by 6 bases, with 18 bases left in between. The CDR3 nucleotides read TGTGCCAGCAGTTCAGCGTCAGTAGGGGCGCCTGAAGCTTTCTTT. It yields the protein CASSSASVGAPEAFF.

The chain recombines TRBV6-5 with TRBJ2-2; 8 bases line up with TRBD1. CDR1 and CDR2 from the germline V gene are MNHEY and SVGAGI. J lost 4 bases, V lost 4 bases, and 8 bases had no gene match. The CDR3 length is 16 residues. The CDR3 loop reads CASSFLVRGLTGELFF. The CDR3 DNA is TGTGCCAGCAGTTTTTTGGTCAGGGGGCTCACCGGGGAGCTGTTTTTT.

This clone was picked up one time. The gene calls are TRBV24-1 and TRBJ2-3, with 8 bases lining up with TRBD1. Germline trimming cut 4 bases from V and 4 bases from J; bases unmatched to any gene: 12. This CDR3 region has 17 residues. CDR1 and CDR2 (germline): KGHDR, SFDVKD. This CDR3 reads CATSEFGQGSRPDTQYF. As DNA, the CDR3 is TGTGCCACCAGTGAATTTGGACAGGGATCTCGGCCAGATACGCAGTATTTT.

This chain links TRBV18 with TRBJ2-1; 14 bases map to TRBD2. Germline V gene sequence: CDR1 KGHSH, CDR2 LQKENI. CDR3 length: 21 amino acids. The V and J ends lost 3 bases and 0 bases, in that order; junction bases with no gene match: 13. CDR3 sequence (DNA): TGTGCCAGCTCACCCCTACTGCGAGGGACTAGCGGGGGCCTCTCCTACAATGAGCAGTTCTTC. Amino acid sequence: CASSPLLRGTSGGLSYNEQFF.

To note about this clone: A junction end diverges from the germline sequence, so it may reflect a read error. The same CDR3 can be traced to other DNA sequences in this sample. V gene TRBV11-2 combines with J gene TRBJ1-1; D is uncertain. The CDR3 has 14 amino acids. Germline V gives CDR1 SGHAT, CDR2 FQNNGV. CDR3 in DNA: TGTGCCAGCAGCTTAGGAGGGTTGAATACTGAAGCTTTCTTT. As protein: CASSLGGLNTEAFF.

The chain links TRBV19 to TRBJ2-7; TRBD1 matches 10 bases. The J segment lost 0 bases and the V segment lost 5 bases, leaving 4 bases of the junction unmatched. Germline assignment: CDR1 LNHDA and CDR2 SQIVND (reference sequence). The CDR3 runs to 15 residues. The CDR3 spells CASSPTGGGSYEQYV. CDR3 bases: TGTGCCAGTAGTCCGACAGGGGGCGGCTCCTACGAGCAGTACGTC.

This clone was counted between two and nine times. The chain couples TRBV5-1 to TRBJ1-5; a possible D gene is TRBD1 (6 bases). CDR3 length equals 15 residues. The germline gives CDR1 SGHRS, CDR2 YFSETQ. Trimming took 3 bases from V and 7 from J, leaving 17 bases between them. The DNA for the CDR3 is TGCGCCAGCAGCTCTACAGGGTCGCTTGGACAGCCCCAGCATTTT. Translated, it gives CASSSTGSLGQPQHF.